This T cell receptor beta chain was sequenced for a study of radiotherapy plus CTLA-4 blockade in lung cancer. Study summary: 15% to 20% of patients responded objectively, and 25% to 40% achieved disease control. General study results and limits: Increased serum interferon-beta after radiation also reportedly predicted response strongly. Radiotherapy plus ipilimumab was followed by expansion in blood of tumor-derived TCR clones.

Of note for this clone: The antigen is undetermined.

V dropped 5 bases and J dropped 5; count of bases not matched to a gene: 7. Germline V gene sequence: CDR1 SGHTA, CDR2 FQGNSA. CDR3 length: 15 amino acids. Assay: immunoSEQ multiplex PCR; the TCRdb copy retains only in-frame clones and omits some. Seen here are over 50,000 clones, approximately 79% observed once, and the top ten hold around 3.2%. The input for sequencing was peripheral blood, taken from a patient treated with radiotherapy plus ipilimumab. The chain carries TRBV7-2 and TRBJ1-1; 11 bases fit TRBD1. The TCR was taken from a human donor with non-small cell lung cancer who had a partial response to radiotherapy plus ipilimumab. DNA of the CDR3: TGTGCCAGCAGCCCGGGACAGGGGGTGGGTACTGAAGCTTTCTTT. Amino acid sequence: CASSPGQGVGTEAFF.